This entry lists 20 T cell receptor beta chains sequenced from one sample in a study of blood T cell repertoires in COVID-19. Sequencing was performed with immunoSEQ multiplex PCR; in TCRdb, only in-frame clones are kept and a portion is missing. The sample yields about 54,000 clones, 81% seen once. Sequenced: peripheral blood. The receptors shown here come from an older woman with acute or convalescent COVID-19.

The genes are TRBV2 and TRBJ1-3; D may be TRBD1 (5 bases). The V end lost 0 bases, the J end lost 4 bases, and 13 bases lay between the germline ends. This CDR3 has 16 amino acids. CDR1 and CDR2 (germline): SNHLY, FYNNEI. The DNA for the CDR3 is TGTGCCAGCAGTGAAGCTGGGGGACTGAGGGGAAACACCATATATTTT. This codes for CASSEAGGLRGNTIYF.

CDR3 protein: CASSSTGTGDYLWADTQYF. The CDR3 nucleotides read TGTGCCAGCAGCTCCACCGGGACAGGGGATTATCTTTGGGCAGATACGCAGTATTTT. The V gene is TRBV7-9, the J gene TRBJ2-3, with 10 bases identical to TRBD1. V shed 4 bases and J 4 bases; nucleotides not matched to a gene: 17. Germline CDR1 and CDR2: SEHNR and FQNEAQ (reference sequence). The CDR3 runs to 19 residues.

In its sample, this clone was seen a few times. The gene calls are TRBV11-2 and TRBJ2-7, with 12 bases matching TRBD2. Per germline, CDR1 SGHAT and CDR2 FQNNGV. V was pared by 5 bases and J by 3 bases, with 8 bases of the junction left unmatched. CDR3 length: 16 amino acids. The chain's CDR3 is CASSKISTSGSYEQYF. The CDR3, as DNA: TGTGCCAGCAGCAAGATATCGACTAGCGGGAGCTACGAGCAGTACTTC.

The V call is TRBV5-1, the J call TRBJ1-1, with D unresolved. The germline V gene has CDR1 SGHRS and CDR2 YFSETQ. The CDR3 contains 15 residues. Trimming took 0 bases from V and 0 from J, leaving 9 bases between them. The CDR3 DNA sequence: TGCGCCAGCAGCTTGGAGGCTACTATGAACACTGAAGCTTTCTTT. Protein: CASSLEATMNTEAFF.

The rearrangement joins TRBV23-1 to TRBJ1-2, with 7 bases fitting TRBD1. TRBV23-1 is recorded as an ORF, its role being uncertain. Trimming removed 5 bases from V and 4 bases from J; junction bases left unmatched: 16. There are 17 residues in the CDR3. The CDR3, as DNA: TGCGCCAGCAGTAGTATTCCCTCCGGGACAGACGCCTATGGCTACACCTTC. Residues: CASSSIPSGTDAYGYTF.

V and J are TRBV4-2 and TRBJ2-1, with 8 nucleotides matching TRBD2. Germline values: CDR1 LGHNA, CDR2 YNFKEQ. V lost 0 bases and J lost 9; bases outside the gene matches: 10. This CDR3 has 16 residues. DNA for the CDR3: TGTGCCAGCAGCCAAGAGGGGCGACGGGGGGGCCGTGAGCAGTTCTTC. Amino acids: CASSQEGRRGGREQFF.

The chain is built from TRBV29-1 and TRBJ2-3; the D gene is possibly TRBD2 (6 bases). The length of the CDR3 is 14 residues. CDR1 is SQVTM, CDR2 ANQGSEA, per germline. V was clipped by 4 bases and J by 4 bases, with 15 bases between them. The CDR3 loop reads CSVGSGSSADTQYF. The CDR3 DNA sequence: TGCAGCGTTGGTAGTGGGTCTAGCGCAGATACGCAGTATTTT.

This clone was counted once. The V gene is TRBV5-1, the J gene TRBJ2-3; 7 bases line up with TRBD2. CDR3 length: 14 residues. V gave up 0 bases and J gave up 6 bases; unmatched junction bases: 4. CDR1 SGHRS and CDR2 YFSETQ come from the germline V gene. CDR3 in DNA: TGCGCCAGCAGCTTGGCGCTAGCGGAGGATACGCAGTATTTT. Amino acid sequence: CASSLALAEDTQYF.

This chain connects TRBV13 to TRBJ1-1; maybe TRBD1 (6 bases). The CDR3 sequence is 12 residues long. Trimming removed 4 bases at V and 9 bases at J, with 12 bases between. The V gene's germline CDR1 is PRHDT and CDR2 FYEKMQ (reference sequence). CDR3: CASSSEGGKAFF. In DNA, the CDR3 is TGTGCCAGCAGCTCCGAAGGGGGAAAAGCTTTCTTT.

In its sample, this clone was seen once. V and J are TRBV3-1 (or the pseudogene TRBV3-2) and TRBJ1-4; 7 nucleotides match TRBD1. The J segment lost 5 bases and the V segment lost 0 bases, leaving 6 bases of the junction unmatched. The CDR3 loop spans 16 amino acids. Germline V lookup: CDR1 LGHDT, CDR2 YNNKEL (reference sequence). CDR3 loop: CASSQDSGTVNEKLFF. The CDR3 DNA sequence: TGTGCCAGCAGCCAAGATAGTGGGACAGTAAATGAAAAACTGTTTTTT.

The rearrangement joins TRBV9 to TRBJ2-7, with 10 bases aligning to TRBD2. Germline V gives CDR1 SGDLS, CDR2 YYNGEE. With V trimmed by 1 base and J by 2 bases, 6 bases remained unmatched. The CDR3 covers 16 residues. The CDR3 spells CASSVFGLAAPYEQYF. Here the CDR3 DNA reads TGTGCCAGCAGCGTATTCGGACTAGCGGCCCCCTACGAGCAGTACTTC.

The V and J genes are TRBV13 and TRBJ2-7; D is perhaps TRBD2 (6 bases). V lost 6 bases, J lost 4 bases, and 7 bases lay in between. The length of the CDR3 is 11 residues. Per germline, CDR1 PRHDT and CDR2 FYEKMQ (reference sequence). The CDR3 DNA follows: TGTGCCAGCAGGGGGAGGTACGAGCAGTACTTC. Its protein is CASRGRYEQYF.

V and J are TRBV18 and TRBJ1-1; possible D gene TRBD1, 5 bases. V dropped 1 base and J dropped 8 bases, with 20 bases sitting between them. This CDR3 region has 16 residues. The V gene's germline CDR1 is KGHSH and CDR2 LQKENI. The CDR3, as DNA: TGTGCCAGCTCACCACGGGCTGGAGCGACAGAGGAAGAAGCTTTCTTT. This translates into CASSPRAGATEEEAFF. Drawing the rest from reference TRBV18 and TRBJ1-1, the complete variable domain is NAGVMQNPRHLVRRRGQEARLRCSPMKGHSHVYWYRQLPEEGLKFMVYLQKENIIDESGMPKERFSAEFPKEGPSILRIQQVVRGDSAAYFCASSPRAGATEEEAFFGQGTRLTVV.

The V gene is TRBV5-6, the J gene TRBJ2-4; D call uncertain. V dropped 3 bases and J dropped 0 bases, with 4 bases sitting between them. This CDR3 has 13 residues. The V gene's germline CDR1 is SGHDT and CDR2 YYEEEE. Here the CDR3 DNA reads TGTGCCAGCAGCTCGTCAGCCAAAAACATTCAGTACTTC. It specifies CASSSSAKNIQYF.

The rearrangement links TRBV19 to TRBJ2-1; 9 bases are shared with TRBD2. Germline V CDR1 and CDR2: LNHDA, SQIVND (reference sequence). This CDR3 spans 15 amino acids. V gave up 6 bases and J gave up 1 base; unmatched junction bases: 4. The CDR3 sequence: CASRLAGVSYNEQFF. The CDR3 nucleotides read TGTGCCAGTAGGTTAGCGGGAGTTTCCTACAATGAGCAGTTCTTC.

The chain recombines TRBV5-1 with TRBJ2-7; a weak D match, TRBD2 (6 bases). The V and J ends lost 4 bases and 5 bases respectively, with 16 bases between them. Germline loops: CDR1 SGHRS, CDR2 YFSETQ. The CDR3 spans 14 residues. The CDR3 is CASSAGTLTDEQYF. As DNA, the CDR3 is TGCGCCAGCAGCGCCGGGACTTTGACCGACGAGCAGTACTTC.

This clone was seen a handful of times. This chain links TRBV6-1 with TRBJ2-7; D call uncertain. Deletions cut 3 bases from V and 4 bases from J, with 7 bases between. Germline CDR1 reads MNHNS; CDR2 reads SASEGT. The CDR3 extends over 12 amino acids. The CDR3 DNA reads TGTGCCAGCAGTGACGGGTGGTACGAGCAGTACTTC. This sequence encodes CASSDGWYEQYF.

CDR3 region: CASSQDRSSDEQFF. The CDR3 DNA follows: TGTGCCAGCAGCCAAGATCGGTCCAGCGATGAGCAGTTCTTC. The V and J genes are TRBV14 and TRBJ2-1; D is uncertain. The germline V and J ends were trimmed by 0 bases and 8 bases, with 11 bases remaining between them. The length of the CDR3 is 14 residues. Germline V lookup: CDR1 SGHDN, CDR2 FVKESK.

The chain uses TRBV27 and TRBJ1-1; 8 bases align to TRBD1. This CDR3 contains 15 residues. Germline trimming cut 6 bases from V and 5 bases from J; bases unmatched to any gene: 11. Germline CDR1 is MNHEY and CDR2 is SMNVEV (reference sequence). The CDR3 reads CASRPGQVTLTEAFF. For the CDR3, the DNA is TGTGCCAGCAGGCCGGGACAGGTGACTCTGACTGAAGCTTTCTTT.

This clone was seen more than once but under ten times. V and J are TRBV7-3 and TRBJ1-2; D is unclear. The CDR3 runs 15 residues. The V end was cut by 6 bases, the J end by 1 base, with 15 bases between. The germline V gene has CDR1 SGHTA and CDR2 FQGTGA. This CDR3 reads CASRQMVLVNYGYTF. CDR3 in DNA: TGTGCCAGCAGACAAATGGTCCTAGTTAACTATGGCTACACCTTC.